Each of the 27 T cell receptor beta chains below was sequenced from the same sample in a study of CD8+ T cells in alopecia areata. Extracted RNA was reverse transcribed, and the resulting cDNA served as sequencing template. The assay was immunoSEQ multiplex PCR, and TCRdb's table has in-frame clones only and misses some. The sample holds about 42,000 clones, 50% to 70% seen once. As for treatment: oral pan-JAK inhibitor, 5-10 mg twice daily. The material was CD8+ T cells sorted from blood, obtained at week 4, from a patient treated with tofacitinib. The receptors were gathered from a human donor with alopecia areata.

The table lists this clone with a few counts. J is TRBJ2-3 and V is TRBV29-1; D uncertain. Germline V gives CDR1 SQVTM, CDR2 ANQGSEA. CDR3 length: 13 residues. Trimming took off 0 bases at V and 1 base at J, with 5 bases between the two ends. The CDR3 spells CSVEDPGTDTQYF. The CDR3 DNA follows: TGCAGCGTTGAAGATCCGGGCACAGATACGCAGTATTTT.

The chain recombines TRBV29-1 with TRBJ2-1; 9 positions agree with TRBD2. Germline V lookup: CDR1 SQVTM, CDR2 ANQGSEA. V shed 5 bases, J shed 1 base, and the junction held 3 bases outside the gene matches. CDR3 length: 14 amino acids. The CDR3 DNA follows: TGCAGCGTTCTAGCGGGGTGGTCCTACAATGAGCAGTTCTTC. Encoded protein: CSVLAGWSYNEQFF.

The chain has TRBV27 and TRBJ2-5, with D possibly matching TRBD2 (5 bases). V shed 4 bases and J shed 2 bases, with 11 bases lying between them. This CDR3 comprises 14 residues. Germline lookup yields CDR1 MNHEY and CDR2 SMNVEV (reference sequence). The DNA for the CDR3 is TGTGCCAGCAGTTCCCTAGCCGGACAAGAGACCCAGTACTTC. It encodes CASSSLAGQETQYF.

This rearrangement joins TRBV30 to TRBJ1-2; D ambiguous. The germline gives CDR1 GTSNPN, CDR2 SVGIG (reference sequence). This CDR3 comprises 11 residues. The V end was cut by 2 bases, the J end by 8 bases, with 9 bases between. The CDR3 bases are TGTGCCTGGAGTACTACAAGGGGCTACACCTTC. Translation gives CAWSTTRGYTF.

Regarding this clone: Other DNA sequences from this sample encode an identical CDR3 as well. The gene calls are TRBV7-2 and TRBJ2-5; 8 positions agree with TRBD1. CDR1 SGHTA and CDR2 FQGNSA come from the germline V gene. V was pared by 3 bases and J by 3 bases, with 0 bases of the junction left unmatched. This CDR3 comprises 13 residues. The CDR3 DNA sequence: TGTGCCAGCAGCTTGGACAGGGAAGAGACCCAGTACTTC. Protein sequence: CASSLDREETQYF.

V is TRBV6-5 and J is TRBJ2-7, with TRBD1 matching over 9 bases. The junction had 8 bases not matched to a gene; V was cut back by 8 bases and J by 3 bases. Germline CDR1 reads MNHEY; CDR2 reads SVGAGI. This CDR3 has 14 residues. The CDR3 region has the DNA TGTGCCAGCTCCACAGGGGGCTACCTCTACGAGCAGTACTTC. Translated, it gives CASSTGGYLYEQYF.

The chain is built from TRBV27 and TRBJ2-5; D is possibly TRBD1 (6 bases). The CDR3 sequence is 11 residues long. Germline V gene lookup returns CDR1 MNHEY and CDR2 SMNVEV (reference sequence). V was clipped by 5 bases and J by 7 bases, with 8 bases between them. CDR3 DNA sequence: TGTGCCAGCAGTCTAGGGGGGACCCAGTACTTC. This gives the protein CASSLGGTQYF.

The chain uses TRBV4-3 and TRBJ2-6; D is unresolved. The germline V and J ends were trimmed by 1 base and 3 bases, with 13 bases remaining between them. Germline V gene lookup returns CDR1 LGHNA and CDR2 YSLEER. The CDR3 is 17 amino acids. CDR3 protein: CASSQGQDAFGANVLTF. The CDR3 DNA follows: TGCGCCAGCAGCCAAGGGCAGGACGCGTTTGGGGCCAACGTCCTGACTTTC.

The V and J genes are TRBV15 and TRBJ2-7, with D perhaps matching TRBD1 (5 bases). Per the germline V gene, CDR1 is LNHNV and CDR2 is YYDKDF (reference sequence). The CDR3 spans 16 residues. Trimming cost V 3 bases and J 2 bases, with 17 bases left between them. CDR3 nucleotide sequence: TGTGCCACCAGCAGTACTACAGGAGAACGTCCCTACGAGCAGTACTTC. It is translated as CATSSTTGERPYEQYF.

For the CDR3, the DNA is TGTGCCAGCAGCGCGAGGCTTGGACAGGGGGAGGGCTACGAGCAGTACTTC. Its protein product is CASSARLGQGEGYEQYF. The V and J genes are TRBV27 and TRBJ2-7, with TRBD1 matching over 10 bases. The CDR3 is 17 amino acids. Germline loops: CDR1 MNHEY, CDR2 SMNVEV (reference sequence). V shed 6 bases, J shed 3 bases, and the junction held 14 bases outside the gene matches.

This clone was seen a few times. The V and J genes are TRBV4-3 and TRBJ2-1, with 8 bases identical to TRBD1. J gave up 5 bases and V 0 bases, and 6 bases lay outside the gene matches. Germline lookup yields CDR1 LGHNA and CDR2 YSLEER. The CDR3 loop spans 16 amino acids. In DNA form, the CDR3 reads TGCGCCAGCAGCCAAGATCCAGGGGGCCTCAACAATGAGCAGTTCTTC. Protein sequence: CASSQDPGGLNNEQFF.

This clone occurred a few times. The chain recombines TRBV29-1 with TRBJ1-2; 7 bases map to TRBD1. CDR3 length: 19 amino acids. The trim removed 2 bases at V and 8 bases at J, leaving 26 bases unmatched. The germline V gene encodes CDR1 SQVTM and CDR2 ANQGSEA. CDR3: CSVELYRQGDSTTSRGYTF. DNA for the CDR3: TGCAGCGTTGAACTGTATCGCCAGGGGGACAGCACCACCTCAAGAGGCTACACCTTC. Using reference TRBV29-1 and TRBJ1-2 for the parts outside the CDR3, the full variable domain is SAVISQKPSRDICQRGTSLTIQCQVDSQVTMMFWYRQQPGQSLTLIATANQGSEATYESGFVIDKFPISRPNLTFSTLTVSNMSPEDSSIYLCSVELYRQGDSTTSRGYTFGSGTRLTVV.

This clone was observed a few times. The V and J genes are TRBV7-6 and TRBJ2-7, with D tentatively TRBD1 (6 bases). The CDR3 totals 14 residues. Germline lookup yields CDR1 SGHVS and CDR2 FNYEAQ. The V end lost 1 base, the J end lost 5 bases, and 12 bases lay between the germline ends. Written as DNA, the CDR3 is TGTGCCAGCAGCTTAGGGCAGGGGAATGACGAGCAGTACTTC. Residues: CASSLGQGNDEQYF.

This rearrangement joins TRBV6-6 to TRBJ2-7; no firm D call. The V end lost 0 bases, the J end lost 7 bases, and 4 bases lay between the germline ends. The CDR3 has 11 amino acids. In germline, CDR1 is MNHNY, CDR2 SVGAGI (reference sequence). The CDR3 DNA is TGTGCCAGCAGTTACTCAGGGGAGCAGTACTTC. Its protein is CASSYSGEQYF.

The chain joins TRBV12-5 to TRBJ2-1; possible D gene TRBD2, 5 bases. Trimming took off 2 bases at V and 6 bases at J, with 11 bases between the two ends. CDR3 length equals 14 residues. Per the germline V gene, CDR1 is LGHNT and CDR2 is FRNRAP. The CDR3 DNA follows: TGTGCTAGTGGTTTGAACGGACTGGGCAATGAGCAGTTCTTC. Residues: CASGLNGLGNEQFF.

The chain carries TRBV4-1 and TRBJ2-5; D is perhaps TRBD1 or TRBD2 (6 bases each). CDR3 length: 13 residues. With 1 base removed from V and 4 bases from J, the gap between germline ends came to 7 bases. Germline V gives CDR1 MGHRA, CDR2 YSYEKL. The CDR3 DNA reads TGCGCCAGCAGCCAAGCGGGGGCAGAGACCCAGTACTTC. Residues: CASSQAGAETQYF.

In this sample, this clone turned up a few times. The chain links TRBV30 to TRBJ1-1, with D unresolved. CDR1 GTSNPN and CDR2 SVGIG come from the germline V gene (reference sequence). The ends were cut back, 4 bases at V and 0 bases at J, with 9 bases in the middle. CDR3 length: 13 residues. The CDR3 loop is CAWNSAMNTEAFF. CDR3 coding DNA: TGTGCCTGGAACTCGGCCATGAACACTGAAGCTTTCTTT.

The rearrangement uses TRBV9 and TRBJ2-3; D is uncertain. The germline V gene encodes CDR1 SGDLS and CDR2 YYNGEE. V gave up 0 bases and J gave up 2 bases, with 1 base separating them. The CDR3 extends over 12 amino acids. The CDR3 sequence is CASSVATDTQYF. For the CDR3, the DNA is TGTGCCAGCAGCGTAGCCACAGATACGCAGTATTTT. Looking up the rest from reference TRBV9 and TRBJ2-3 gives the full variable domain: DSGVTQTPKHLITATGQRVTLRCSPRSGDLSVYWYQQSLDQGLQFLIQYYNGEERAKGNILERFSAQQFPDLHSELNLSSLELGDSALYFCASSVATDTQYFGPGTRLTVL.

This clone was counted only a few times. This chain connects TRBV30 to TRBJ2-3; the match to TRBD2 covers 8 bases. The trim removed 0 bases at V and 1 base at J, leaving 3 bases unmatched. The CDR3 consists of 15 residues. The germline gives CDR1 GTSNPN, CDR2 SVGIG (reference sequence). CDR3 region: CAWSVGAGGTDTQYF. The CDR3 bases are TGTGCCTGGAGTGTCGGAGCGGGGGGCACAGATACGCAGTATTTT.

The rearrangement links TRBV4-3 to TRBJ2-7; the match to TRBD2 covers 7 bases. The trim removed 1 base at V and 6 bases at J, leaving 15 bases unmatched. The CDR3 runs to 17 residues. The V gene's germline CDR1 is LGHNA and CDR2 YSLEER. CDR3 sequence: CASSQAAPAGTSGEQYF. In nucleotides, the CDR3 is TGCGCCAGCAGCCAAGCCGCGCCAGCGGGGACCTCTGGCGAGCAGTACTTC.

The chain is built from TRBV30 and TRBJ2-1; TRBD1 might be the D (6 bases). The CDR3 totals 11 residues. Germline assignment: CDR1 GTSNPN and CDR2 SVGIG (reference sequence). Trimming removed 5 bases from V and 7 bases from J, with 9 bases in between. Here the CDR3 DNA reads TGTGCCTGGCTAAGGGGGAATGAGCAGTTCTTC. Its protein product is CAWLRGNEQFF.

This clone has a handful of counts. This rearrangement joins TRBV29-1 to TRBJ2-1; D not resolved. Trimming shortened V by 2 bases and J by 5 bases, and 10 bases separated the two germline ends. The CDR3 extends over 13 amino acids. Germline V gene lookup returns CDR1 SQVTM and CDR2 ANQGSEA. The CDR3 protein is CSVERRYDNEQFF. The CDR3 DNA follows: TGCAGCGTTGAAAGAAGATACGACAATGAGCAGTTCTTC.

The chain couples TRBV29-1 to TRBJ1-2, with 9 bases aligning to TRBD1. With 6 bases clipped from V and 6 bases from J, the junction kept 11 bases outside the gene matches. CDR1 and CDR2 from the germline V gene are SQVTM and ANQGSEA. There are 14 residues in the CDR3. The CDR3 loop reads CSVPDWGQGDGYTF. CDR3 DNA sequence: TGCAGCGTCCCTGACTGGGGACAGGGTGATGGCTACACCTTC.

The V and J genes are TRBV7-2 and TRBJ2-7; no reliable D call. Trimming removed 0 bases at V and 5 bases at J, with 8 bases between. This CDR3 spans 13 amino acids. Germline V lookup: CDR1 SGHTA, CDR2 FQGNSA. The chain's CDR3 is CASSLASFHEQYF. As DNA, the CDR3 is TGTGCCAGCAGCTTAGCCAGCTTCCACGAGCAGTACTTC.

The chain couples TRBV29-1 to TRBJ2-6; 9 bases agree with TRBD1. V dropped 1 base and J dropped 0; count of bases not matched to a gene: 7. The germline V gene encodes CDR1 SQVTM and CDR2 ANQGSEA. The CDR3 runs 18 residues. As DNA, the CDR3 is TGCAGCGTTGAAGGAGGGGACAGGGCCCTCTCTGGGGCCAACGTCCTGACTTTC. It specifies CSVEGGDRALSGANVLTF.

The CDR3: CASSLGGQGEKLFF. The CDR3, as DNA: TGTGCCAGCAGCTTAGGGGGACAGGGCGAAAAACTGTTTTTT. The V and J genes are TRBV13 and TRBJ1-4; the match to TRBD1 covers 9 bases. The CDR3 runs 14 residues. Trimming at V came to 0 bases and at J to 8 bases, leaving 1 base not matched to a gene. Germline V CDR1 and CDR2: PRHDT, FYEKMQ (reference sequence).

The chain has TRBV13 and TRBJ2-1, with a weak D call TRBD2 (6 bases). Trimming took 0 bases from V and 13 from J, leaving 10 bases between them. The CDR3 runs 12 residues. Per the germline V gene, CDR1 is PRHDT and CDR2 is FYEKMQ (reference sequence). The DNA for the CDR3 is TGTGCCAGCAGCTTAGGCGGCGGGAATCAGTTCTTC. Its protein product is CASSLGGGNQFF.